These 2 T cell receptor beta chains share one sample of origin, sequenced in a study of T-cell memory formation after mild COVID-19. Each CDR3 protein is one row after TCRdb ran MiXCR on the 5' RACE reads. The sample records fewer than 450,000 distinct CDR3 sequences, about 24% being singletons. The sample consisted of PBMCs or a T cell subset sorted from them (not recorded which). Every receptor here comes from an adult woman who had mild COVID-19 (a few samples of this study predate the infection). Cell type and time point are not known.

This clonotype has ten or more counts. The genes are TRBV12-3 or TRBV12-4 and TRBJ2-1, with 14 bases that match TRBD2. The CDR3 is 15 amino acids. V trimming: 5 bases; J trimming: 6 bases; junction bases outside the gene matches: 3. In DNA form, the CDR3 reads TGTGCCAGCAGTCGGACTAGCGGGAGGAGCAATGAGCAGTTCTTC. Translating it yields CASSRTSGRSNEQFF.

The chain links TRBV5-6 to TRBJ2-7; D may be TRBD2 (5 bases). This CDR3 contains 14 residues. Trimming pared 5 bases from V and 2 bases from J, leaving 14 bases between. Germline V gene lookup returns CDR1 SGHDT and CDR2 YYEEEE. The CDR3 nucleotides are TGTGCCAGCAGGATCACGGGGAAAACCTACGAGCAGTACTTC. It is translated as CASRITGKTYEQYF.